This T cell receptor (beta chain) came from a study of breast tumors, draining lymph nodes, adjacent tissues. Study outcomes and limitations: Compared with lymph nodes, tumors were less diverse; compared with nontumor tissue, more.

About this clonotype: Its specificity is unknown.

Breast cancer patients provided tissue from their axillary draining lymph nodes. TCRdb re-derived calls from the multiplex PCR reads in MiXCR, one entry per CDR3 protein. This table holds 150,000 to 200,000 distinct CDR3 sequences, roughly 31% found once. CDR3 length equals 13 residues. Germline V gives CDR1 MNHEY, CDR2 SVGEGT. V was clipped by 7 bases and J by 5 bases, with 14 bases between them. The specimen sequenced was axillary lymph node tissue. The sequence was collected from a female donor with breast cancer. Some clones in this sample may be carry-over from other donors' samples. V gene TRBV6-2 or TRBV6-3 combines with J gene TRBJ1-1; perhaps TRBD1 as D (6 bases). The CDR3 DNA follows: TGTGCCAGCATGGCAGGGGCCGGAACTGAAGCTTTCTTT. As protein: CASMAGAGTEAFF.